These T cell receptor beta chains were read from a single sample in a study of blood T cells in healthy people across ages. Each CDR3 protein gets one entry after TCRdb re-called the 5' RACE reads with MiXCR. The profile shows some 1.5 million distinct CDR3 sequences, approximately 42% of them singletons. The sample was blood. All receptors come from a young woman in good health. Each CDR3 is given with its conserved first and last residue. Fields, in order: CDR3 protein, CDR3 DNA, D gene, J gene, clone size, V gene. The D gene is left open where the match is weak. Size is stated for part of the rows, as once, few or many counts, or as a class when the clone is expanded.

CASSLIQGQETQYF,TGTGCCAGCAGCTTAATCCAGGGTCAAGAGACCCAGTACTTC,.,TRBJ2-5,many,TRBV11-2
CASSVQGSSYNEQFF,TGTGCCAGCAGCGTCCAGGGGAGCTCCTACAATGAGCAGTTCTTC,.,TRBJ2-1,.,TRBV9
CASSRRSEQYF,TGTGCCAGCAGTCGCAGGAGCGAGCAGTACTTC,.,TRBJ2-7,.,TRBV6-2/TRBV6-3
CAWGTSEQYF,TGTGCCTGGGGGACTAGCGAGCAGTACTTC,TRBD2,TRBJ2-7,.,TRBV30
CASSGRTGTKAFF,TGTGCCAGCAGCGGCCGGACAGGGACTAAAGCTTTCTTT,TRBD1,TRBJ1-1,.,TRBV9
CSVLTGGKVNTEAFF,TGCAGCGTCCTAACAGGGGGCAAGGTGAACACTGAAGCTTTCTTT,TRBD1,TRBJ1-1,.,TRBV29-1
CATSGDRGLNYGYTF,TGTGCCACCAGCGGAGACAGGGGGCTGAACTATGGCTACACCTTC,TRBD1,TRBJ1-2,.,TRBV15
CASWGRAGYNSPLHF,TGTGCCAGCTGGGGGAGGGCTGGATATAATTCACCCCTCCACTTT,.,TRBJ1-6,.,TRBV6-6
CASSSALAGEWYNEQFF,TGTGCCAGCAGCTCCGCCTTAGCGGGAGAGTGGTACAATGAGCAGTTCTTC,TRBD2,TRBJ2-1,once,TRBV9
CASSGLARVSNEQFF,TGTGCCAGCAGTGGACTAGCGAGAGTATCCAATGAGCAGTTCTTC,TRBD2,TRBJ2-1,.,TRBV12-3/TRBV12-4
CASSSAGISNVLTF,TGTGCCAGCAGTTCCGCGGGGATCTCCAACGTCCTGACTTTC,.,TRBJ2-6,.,TRBV27
CASSLGRTGYTGELFF,TGTGCCAGCAGCTTAGGTCGGACAGGGTACACCGGGGAGCTGTTTTTT,TRBD1,TRBJ2-2,.,TRBV11-2
CASSLFLGALNNEQYF,TGTGCCAGCAGTTTATTCCTAGGGGCGCTGAACAATGAGCAGTACTTC,.,TRBJ2-7,.,TRBV27
CASSYYQGQRSPLHF,TGCGCCAGCAGCTACTATCAGGGTCAGCGTTCACCCCTCCACTTT,.,TRBJ1-6,.,TRBV4-3
CASSGQGRAYRQYF,TGTGCCAGCAGCGGACAGGGGAGGGCATACCGCCAGTACTTC,TRBD1,TRBJ2-4,.,TRBV25-1
CASSQAGLSYNEQYF,TGCGCCAGCAGCCAAGCGGGACTGTCCTACAATGAGCAGTACTTC,.,TRBJ2-7,.,TRBV4-3
CASSLDLTSYEQYF,TGTGCCAGCAGCTTAGATCTAACGAGCTACGAGCAGTACTTC,.,TRBJ2-7,.,TRBV7-9
CASTMGWGSTDTQYF,TGCGCCAGCACGATGGGGTGGGGAAGCACAGATACGCAGTATTTT,.,TRBJ2-3,few,TRBV5-1
CASSYGGGAWTDTQYF,TGTGCCAGCAGTTACGGCGGGGGGGCCTGGACAGATACGCAGTATTTT,TRBD2,TRBJ2-3,.,TRBV6-5
CASSYLAGATDTQYF,TGTGCCAGCAGTTACTTAGCGGGAGCGACAGATACGCAGTATTTT,TRBD2,TRBJ2-3,.,TRBV6-5
CSARDQGAPYGYTF,TGCAGTGCTAGAGATCAGGGGGCGCCCTATGGCTACACCTTC,TRBD1,TRBJ1-2,.,TRBV20-1
CASSQEGIGPNQPQHF,TGCGCCAGCAGCCAAGAAGGTATAGGCCCCAATCAGCCCCAGCATTTT,.,TRBJ1-5,few,TRBV4-1
CASTLVGTEAFF,TGTGCCAGCACCCTCGTTGGCACTGAAGCTTTCTTT,.,TRBJ1-1,.,TRBV28
CASSPDSNAEAFF,TGTGCCAGCAGCCCGGACTCGAACGCTGAAGCTTTCTTT,.,TRBJ1-1,.,TRBV7-9
CASSSQGARSLNTEAFF,TGTGCCAGCAGCTCACAGGGGGCGCGGAGTCTGAACACTGAAGCTTTCTTT,TRBD1,TRBJ1-1,few,TRBV11-1
CASSPGYYQFF,TGTGCCAGCTCACCCGGATACTACCAGTTCTTC,.,TRBJ2-1,few,TRBV18
CSASGTSGRLLPIEQFF,TGCAGTGCTAGTGGGACTAGCGGGCGACTACTCCCTATTGAGCAGTTCTTC,TRBD2,TRBJ2-1,.,TRBV20-1
CASSLMGLAVYNEQFF,TGTGCCAGCAGTTTAATGGGACTAGCGGTCTACAATGAGCAGTTCTTC,TRBD2,TRBJ2-1,.,TRBV28
CAWSKDGNLGYTF,TGTGCCTGGAGTAAGGACGGAAATCTTGGCTACACCTTC,.,TRBJ1-2,.,TRBV30
CSARPANYGKNIQYF,TGCAGTGCTAGACCCGCGAATTATGGCAAAAACATTCAGTACTTC,.,TRBJ2-4,.,TRBV20-1
CASSSWRRTQETQYF,TGTGCCAGCAGCTCCTGGAGGAGGACTCAAGAGACCCAGTACTTC,.,TRBJ2-5,few,TRBV11-2
CSAERGTGWSGYTF,TGCAGTGCCGAGAGGGGGACGGGATGGAGTGGCTACACCTTC,.,TRBJ1-2,few,TRBV20-1
CASSLAWRESGETQYF,TGTGCCAGCAGCTTAGCCTGGCGGGAGTCAGGAGAGACCCAGTACTTC,TRBD2,TRBJ2-5,few,TRBV7-2
CAGSDPGRGHNEKLFF,TGTGCCGGCAGTGATCCGGGCCGGGGCCATAATGAAAAACTGTTTTTT,.,TRBJ1-4,.,TRBV25-1
CASRLAGGPSETQYF,TGTGCCAGCAGATTAGCGGGAGGGCCTTCGGAGACCCAGTACTTC,TRBD2,TRBJ2-5,.,TRBV7-9